This TCR beta chain was observed in a study of T-cell memory formation after mild COVID-19. Study results and caveats: Prior to infection, memory already included some responding clones, suggesting cross-reactive memory joined. For contracting clones, CD4+ ones sat mainly in CM and EM, CD8+ in EMRA.

5'RACE, which relied on constant-segment primers, yielded TCR alpha and TCR beta cDNA libraries carrying sample barcodes and UMIs. TCRdb reprocessed the 5' RACE reads with MiXCR, giving one entry per CDR3 protein. The sample has 300,000 to 400,000 distinct CDR3 sequences, roughly 13% seen once. V lost 5 bases and J lost 5, with 15 bases in between. Germline V gives CDR1 SGHTA, CDR2 FQGTGA. This CDR3 has 14 amino acids. Only a few counts were recorded for this clonotype. The antigen is undetermined. The source material was PBMCs or a T cell subset sorted from them (not recorded which). V gene TRBV7-3 combines with J gene TRBJ2-5, with D tentatively TRBD1 or TRBD2 (5 bases each). The TCR originated in a man aged 18 to 30 who had mild COVID-19 (a few samples of this study predate the infection). Cell type and time point are not known. CDR3 protein: CASSPGTAGETQYF. The DNA for the CDR3 is TGTGCCAGCAGCCCGGGGACCGCGGGTGAGACCCAGTACTTC.